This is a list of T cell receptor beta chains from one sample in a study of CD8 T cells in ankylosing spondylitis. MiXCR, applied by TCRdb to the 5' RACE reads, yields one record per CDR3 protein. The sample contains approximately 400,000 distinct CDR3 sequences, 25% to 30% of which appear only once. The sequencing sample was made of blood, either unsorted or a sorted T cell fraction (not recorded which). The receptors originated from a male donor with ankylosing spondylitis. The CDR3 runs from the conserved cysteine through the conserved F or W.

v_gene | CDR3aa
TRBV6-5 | CASSYERGINEKLFF
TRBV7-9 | CAEEDRGTDTQYF
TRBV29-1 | CSVFHSDRGTEAFF
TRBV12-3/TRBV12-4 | CASSGQVTEAFF
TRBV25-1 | CASSESRRGSYNSPLHF
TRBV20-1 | CSARGLAGGETQYF
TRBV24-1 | CATSDIRDSGGYTF
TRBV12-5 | CASVGRRNEQFF
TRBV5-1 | CASSSGTASYGYTF
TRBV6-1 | CASSPGAGGRNTGELFF
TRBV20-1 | CSAKLPGQGVEKLFF
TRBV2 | CASRGHQREETQYF
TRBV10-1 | CASSESGGGPKSSYNEQFF
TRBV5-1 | CASSLGDRGPPDTQYF
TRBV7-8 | CASSLLAGGGFPEQYF
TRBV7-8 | CASSLRSGPYEQYF
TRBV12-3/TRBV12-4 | CASSLRGSGELFF
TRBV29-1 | CSVSGIYNEQFF
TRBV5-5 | CASSLLVGGNIQYF
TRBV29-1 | CSVQTGDQPQHF
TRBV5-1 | CASSLQGTGKEQYF
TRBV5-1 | CASSPHGQGGELFF
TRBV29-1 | CSVEYLTGRTEAFF
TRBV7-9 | CASGLSGGTEAFF
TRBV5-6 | CASTPGRASYNEQFF
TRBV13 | CASSPASREGEETQYF
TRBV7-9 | CASRPPQNTEAFF
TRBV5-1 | CASSLVQGYGANVLTF
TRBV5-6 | CASSTGGYEQYF
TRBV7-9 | CASSLALGTAVYGYTF
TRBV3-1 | CASSQWAEDTQYF
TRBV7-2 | CASSFGGGKSYEQYF
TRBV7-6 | CASSPLWNSPLHF
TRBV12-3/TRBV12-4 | CASSLGLANGELFF
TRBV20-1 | CSAEGYQETQYF
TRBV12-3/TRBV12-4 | CASSQLAIGELFF
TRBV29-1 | CSVEAGAYEQYF
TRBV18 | CASSPTGLVNTEAFF
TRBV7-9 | CASSTDRADEKLFF
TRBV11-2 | CASSQLSIAGTDTQYF
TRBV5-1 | CASSLMGTGDIALHF
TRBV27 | CASSLPSGSRDEQFF
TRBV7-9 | CASSNQGSSYNEQFF
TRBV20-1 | CSGRASEQFF
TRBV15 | CATSRAGPSPAPYF
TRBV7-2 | CASSLAAGRAKNIQYF
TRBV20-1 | CSAQARGSFANTGELFF
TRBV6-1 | CASDQREREQFF
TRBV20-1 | CSAQRGAGGEKLFF
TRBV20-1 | CSARDLGRVSANTGELFF
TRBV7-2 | CASSLAGSQETQYF
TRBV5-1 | CASSLMTRSYEQYF
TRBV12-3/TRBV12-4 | CASSFPAGGLYNEQFF
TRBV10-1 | CASTGLLNSPLHF
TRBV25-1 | CASSRQGKNTEAFF